This T cell receptor (beta chain) was identified in a study of blood T cell repertoires in COVID-19. In the original workflow: Nucleated cell counts were estimated from reference gene primer amplification. Profiled with immunoSEQ multiplex PCR; TCRdb holds only in-frame clones, not every one. V and J calls and clone size come straight from that table; D and trimming were deduced from the DNA. The top ten clones hold roughly 30% of a sample with roughly 40,000 clones, around 77% of them seen once. The CDR3 spans 15 residues. The germline V and J ends were trimmed by 0 bases and 0 bases, with 9 bases remaining between them. CDR1 and CDR2 from the germline V gene are SGHNT and YYREEE (reference sequence).

The chain carries TRBV5-4 and TRBJ1-1; D is undetermined. Sequencing was performed on peripheral blood. The TCR comes from an elderly woman with acute or convalescent COVID-19. Written as DNA, the CDR3 is TGTGCCAGCAGCTTGGCCGGGAAGCTGAACACTGAAGCTTTCTTT. The encoded protein is CASSLAGKLNTEAFF.